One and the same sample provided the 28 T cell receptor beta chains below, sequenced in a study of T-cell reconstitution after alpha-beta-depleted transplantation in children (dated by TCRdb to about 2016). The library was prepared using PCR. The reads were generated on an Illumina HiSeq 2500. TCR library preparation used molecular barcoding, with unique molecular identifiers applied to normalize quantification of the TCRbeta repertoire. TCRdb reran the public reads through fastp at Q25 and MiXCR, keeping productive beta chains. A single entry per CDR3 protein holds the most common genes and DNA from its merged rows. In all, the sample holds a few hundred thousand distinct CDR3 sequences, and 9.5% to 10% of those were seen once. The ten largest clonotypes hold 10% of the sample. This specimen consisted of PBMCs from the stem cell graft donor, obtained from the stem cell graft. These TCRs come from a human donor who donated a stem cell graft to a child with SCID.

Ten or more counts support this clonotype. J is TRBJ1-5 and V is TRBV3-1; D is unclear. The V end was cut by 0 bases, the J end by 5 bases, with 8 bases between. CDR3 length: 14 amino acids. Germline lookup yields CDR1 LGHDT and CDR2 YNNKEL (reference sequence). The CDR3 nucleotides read TGTGCCAGCAGCCAAGATAAAGGCCATCAGCCCCAGCATTTT. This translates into CASSQDKGHQPQHF.

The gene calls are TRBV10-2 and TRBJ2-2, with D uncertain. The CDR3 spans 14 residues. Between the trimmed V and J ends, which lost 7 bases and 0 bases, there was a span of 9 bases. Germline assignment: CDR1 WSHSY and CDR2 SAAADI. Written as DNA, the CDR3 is TGCGCCAGCATGCGTCAGACGAACACCGGGGAGCTGTTTTTT. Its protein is CASMRQTNTGELFF.

This chain's CDR3 is CATSSEGAYEQYF. CDR3 sequence (DNA): TGTGCCACCAGCAGTGAGGGGGCCTACGAGCAGTACTTC. V and J are TRBV15 and TRBJ2-7; D possibly corresponds to TRBD1 (6 bases). V was shortened by 3 bases and J by 2 bases, with 8 bases between the two germline ends. Germline V lookup: CDR1 LNHNV, CDR2 YYDKDF (reference sequence). This CDR3 has 13 amino acids.

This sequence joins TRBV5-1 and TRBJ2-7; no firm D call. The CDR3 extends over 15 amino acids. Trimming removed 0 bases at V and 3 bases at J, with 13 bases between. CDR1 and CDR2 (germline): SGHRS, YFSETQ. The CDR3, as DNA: TGCGCCAGCAGCTTGGTCCCTCATTCCCTCTACGAGCAGTACTTC. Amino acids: CASSLVPHSLYEQYF.

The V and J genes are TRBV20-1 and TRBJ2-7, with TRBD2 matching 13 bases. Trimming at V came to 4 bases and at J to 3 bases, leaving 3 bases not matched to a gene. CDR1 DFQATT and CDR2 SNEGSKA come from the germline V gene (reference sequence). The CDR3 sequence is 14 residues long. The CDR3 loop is CSATGLAGDYEQYF. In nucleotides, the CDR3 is TGCAGTGCTACTGGACTAGCGGGGGACTACGAGCAGTACTTC.

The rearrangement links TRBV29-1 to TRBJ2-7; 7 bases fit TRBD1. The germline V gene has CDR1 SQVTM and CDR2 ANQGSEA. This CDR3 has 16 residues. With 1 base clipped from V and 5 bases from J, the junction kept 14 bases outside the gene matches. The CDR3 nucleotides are TGCAGCGTTGAAGGGGCGGCCTCCGACAGGGTAAACGAGCAGTACTTC. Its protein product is CSVEGAASDRVNEQYF.

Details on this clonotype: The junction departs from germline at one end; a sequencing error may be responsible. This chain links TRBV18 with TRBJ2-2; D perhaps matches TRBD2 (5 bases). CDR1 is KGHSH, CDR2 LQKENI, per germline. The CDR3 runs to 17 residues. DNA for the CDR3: TGTGCCAGCTCACAAAATCATCCAGCGGCGAACCCCGGGGAGCTGTTTTTT. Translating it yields CASSQNHPAANPGELFF.

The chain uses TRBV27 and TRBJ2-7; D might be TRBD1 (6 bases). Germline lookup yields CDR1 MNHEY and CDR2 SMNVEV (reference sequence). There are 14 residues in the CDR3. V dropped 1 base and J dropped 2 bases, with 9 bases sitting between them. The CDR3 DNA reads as TGTGCCAGCAGTTTATACGGGGACACCTACGAGCAGTACTTC. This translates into CASSLYGDTYEQYF.

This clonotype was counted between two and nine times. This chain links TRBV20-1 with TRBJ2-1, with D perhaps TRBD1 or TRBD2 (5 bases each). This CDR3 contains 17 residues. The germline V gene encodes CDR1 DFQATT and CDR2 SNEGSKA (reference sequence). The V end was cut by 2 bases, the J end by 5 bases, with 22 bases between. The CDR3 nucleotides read TGCAGTGCTAGACGAACAGGTGAACAAGGGACCGACAATGAGCAGTTCTTC. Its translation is CSARRTGEQGTDNEQFF.

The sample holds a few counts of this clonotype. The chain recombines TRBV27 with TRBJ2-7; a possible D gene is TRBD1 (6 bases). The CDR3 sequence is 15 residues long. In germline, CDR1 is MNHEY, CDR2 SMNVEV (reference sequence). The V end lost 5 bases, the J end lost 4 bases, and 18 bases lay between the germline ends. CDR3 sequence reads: CASSLTGNFGYEQYF. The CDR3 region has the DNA TGTGCCAGCAGTCTCACAGGGAATTTTGGGTACGAGCAGTACTTC.

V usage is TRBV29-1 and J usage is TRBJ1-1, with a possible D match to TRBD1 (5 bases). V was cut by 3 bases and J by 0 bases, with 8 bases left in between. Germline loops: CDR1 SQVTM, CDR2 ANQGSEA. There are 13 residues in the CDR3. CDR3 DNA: TGCAGCGTTGAGGGGGGAGTGAACACTGAAGCTTTCTTT. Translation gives CSVEGGVNTEAFF.

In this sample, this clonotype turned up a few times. CDR3 protein: CASSLAYRAGELFF. The CDR3 DNA is TGTGCCAGCAGTTTAGCATACCGGGCAGGGGAGCTGTTTTTT. V gene TRBV12-3 or TRBV12-4 combines with J gene TRBJ2-2; no definite D call. CDR3 length: 14 amino acids. V lost 0 bases and J lost 8, with 10 bases in between.

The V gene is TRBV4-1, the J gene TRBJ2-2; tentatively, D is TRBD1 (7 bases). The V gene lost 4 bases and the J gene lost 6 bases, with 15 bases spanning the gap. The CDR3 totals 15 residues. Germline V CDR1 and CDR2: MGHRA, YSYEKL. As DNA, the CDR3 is TGCGCCAGCAGCCCCCAGGGGGGTGGACCCGGGGAGCTGTTTTTT. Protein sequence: CASSPQGGGPGELFF.

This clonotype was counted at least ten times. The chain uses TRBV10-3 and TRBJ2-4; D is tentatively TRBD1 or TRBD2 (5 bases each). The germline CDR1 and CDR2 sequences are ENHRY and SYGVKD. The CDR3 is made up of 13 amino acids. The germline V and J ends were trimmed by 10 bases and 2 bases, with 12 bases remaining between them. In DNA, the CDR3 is TGTGCCACCAGGGACGGAACCAAAAACATTCAGTACTTC. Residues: CATRDGTKNIQYF.

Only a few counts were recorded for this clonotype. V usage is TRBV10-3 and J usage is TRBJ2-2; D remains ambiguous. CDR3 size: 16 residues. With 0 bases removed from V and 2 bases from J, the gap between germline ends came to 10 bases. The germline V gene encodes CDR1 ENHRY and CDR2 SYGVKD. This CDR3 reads CAISESLGQNTGELFF. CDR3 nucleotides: TGTGCCATCAGTGAGTCTTTGGGTCAAAACACCGGGGAGCTGTTTTTT.

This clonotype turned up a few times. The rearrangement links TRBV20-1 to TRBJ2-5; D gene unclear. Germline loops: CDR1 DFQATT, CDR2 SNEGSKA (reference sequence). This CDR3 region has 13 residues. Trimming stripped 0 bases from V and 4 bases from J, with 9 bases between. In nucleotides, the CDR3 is TGCAGTGCTAGAGATCGAGTGTCAGAGACCCAGTACTTC. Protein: CSARDRVSETQYF.

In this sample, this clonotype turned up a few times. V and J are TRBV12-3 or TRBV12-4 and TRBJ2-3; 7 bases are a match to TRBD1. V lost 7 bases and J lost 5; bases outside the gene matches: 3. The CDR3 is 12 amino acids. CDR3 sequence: CASKQGIDTQYF. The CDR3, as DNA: TGTGCCAGCAAACAGGGGATAGATACGCAGTATTTT.

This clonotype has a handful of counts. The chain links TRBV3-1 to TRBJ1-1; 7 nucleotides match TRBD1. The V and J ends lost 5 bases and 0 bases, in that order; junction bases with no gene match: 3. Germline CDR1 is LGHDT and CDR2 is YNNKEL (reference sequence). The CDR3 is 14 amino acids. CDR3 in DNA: TGTGCCAGCAGCTTCGGGACAGTGAACACTGAAGCTTTCTTT. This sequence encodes CASSFGTVNTEAFF.

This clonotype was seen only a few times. CDR3 bases: TGCAGTGCAGGGGCCTGGACGTCTAGCACAGATACGCAGTATTTT. Translating gives CSAGAWTSSTDTQYF. The chain couples TRBV20-1 to TRBJ2-3; a weak D match, TRBD1 (5 bases). V was cut by 6 bases and J by 0 bases, with 16 bases left in between. Germline V gives CDR1 DFQATT, CDR2 SNEGSKA (reference sequence). CDR3 length equals 15 residues.

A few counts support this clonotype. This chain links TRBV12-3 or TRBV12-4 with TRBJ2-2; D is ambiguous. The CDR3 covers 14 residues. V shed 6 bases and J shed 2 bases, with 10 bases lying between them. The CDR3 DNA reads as TGTGCCAGCAGGGGCCCCGTCAACACCGGGGAGCTGTTTTTT. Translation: CASRGPVNTGELFF.

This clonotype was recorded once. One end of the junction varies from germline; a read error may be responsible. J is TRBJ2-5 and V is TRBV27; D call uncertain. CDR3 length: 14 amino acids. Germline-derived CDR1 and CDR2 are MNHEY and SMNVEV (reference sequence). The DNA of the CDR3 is TGTCCCAGCAGTTTGATCGGGTTTGGCGAGACCCAGTACTTC. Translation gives CPSSLIGFGETQYF.

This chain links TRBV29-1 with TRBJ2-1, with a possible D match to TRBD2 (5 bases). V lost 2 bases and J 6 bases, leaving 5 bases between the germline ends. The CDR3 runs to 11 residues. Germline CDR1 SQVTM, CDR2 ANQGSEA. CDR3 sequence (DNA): TGCAGCGTTGAACTAGCCAATGAGCAGTTCTTC. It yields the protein CSVELANEQFF.

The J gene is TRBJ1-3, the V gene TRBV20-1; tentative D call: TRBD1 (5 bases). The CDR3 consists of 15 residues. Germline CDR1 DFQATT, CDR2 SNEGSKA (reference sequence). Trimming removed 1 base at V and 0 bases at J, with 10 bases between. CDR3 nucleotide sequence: TGCAGTGCTAGAGCGGGACTGGCCTCTGGAAACACCATATATTTT. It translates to CSARAGLASGNTIYF.

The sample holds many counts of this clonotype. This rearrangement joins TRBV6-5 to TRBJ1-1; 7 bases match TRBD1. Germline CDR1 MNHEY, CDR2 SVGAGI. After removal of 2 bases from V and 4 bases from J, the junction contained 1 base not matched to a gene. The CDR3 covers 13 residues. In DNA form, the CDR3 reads TGTGCCAGCAGTTACGACAGGGTCACTGAAGCTTTCTTT. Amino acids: CASSYDRVTEAFF.

Here the CDR3 reads CASRPGTGGLNEQFF. In nucleotides, the CDR3 is TGTGCCAGCAGGCCAGGGACAGGGGGCTTAAATGAGCAGTTCTTC. This sequence joins TRBV12-3 or TRBV12-4 and TRBJ2-1; TRBD1 agrees at 12 bases. V trimming: 6 bases; J trimming: 7 bases; junction bases outside the gene matches: 7. The CDR3 is made up of 15 amino acids.

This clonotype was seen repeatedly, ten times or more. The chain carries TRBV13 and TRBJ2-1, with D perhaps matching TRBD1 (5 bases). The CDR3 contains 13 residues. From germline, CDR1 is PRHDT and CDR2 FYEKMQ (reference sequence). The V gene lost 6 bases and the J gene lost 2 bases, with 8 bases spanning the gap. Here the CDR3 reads CASSWGTYNEQFF. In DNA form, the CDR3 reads TGTGCCAGCAGTTGGGGCACCTACAATGAGCAGTTCTTC.

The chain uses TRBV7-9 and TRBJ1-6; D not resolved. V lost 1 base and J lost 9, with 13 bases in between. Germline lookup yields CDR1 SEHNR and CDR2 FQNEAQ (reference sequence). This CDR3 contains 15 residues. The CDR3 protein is CASSLGAGTGSPLHF. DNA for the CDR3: TGTGCCAGCAGCTTAGGGGCAGGAACCGGTTCACCCCTCCACTTT.

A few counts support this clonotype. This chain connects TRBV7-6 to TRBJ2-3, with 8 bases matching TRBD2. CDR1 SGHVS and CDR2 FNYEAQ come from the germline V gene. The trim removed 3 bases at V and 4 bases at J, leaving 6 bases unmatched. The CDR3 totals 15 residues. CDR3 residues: CASSFDGGASDTQYF. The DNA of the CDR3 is TGTGCCAGCAGCTTCGACGGGGGGGCATCAGATACGCAGTATTTT. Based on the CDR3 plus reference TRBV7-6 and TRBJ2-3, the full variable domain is GAGVSQSPRYKVTKRGQDVALRCDPISGHVSLYWYRQALGQGPEFLTYFNYEAQQDKSGLPNDRFSAERPEGSISTLTIQRTEQRDSAMYRCASSFDGGASDTQYFGPGTRLTVL.